The source of this T cell receptor (beta chain) is a study of cytomegalovirus exposure and HLA in healthy donors. Primers: 60 Vbeta forward and 13 Jbeta reverse. Data came from immunoSEQ multiplex PCR; TCRdb stores just in-frame clones and leaves some out. The table includes about 150,000 clones, about 70% detected once. The ends were cut back, 0 bases at V and 7 bases at J, with 13 bases in the middle. CDR1 is LNHNV, CDR2 YYDKDF, per germline (reference sequence). CDR3 length equals 15 residues. Nominally healthy donors provided the samples, though records likely missed some immune exposures. V is TRBV15 and J is TRBJ2-1, with D perhaps matching TRBD1 (5 bases). The sample was PBMCs. This receptor was taken from a young man in good health and CMV-seropositive. In DNA form, the CDR3 reads TGTGCCACCAGCAGAGACCAGGGTGATTGGAATGAGCAGTTCTTC. As protein: CATSRDQGDWNEQFF.